Shown below are 15 T cell receptor beta chains from a single sample sequenced in a study of T cells in Graves' hyperthyroidism and ophthalmopathy (dated by TCRdb to between 2017 and 2020). Libraries were made using multiplex PCR. The listed sequencing device is Illumina HiSeq 2000. The TCR beta CDR3 regions were amplified from RNA transcripts. The first round of RT-PCR for the TCR CDR3 was performed with the HTBI primer set and the Qiagen OneStep RT-PCR kit. The raw public data were reprocessed by TCRdb itself: fastp quality trimming at Q25, MiXCR clonotype calling, in-frame beta chains only. Rows are unified per CDR3 protein, each entry keeping the most common DNA and genes. Here the sample has about 640,000 distinct CDR3 sequences; approximately 15% occur a single time. The ten largest clones capture around 12% of the sample. Sequencing used blood. The source of these receptors is a woman aged 45-59 years with Graves' ophthalmopathy.

This clonotype was seen repeatedly, ten times or more. The gene calls are TRBV12-3 or TRBV12-4 and TRBJ1-2; TRBD1 might be the D (6 bases). This CDR3 region has 14 residues. Trimming cost V 3 bases and J 6 bases, with 14 bases left between them. The CDR3 sequence is CASSLRQGLDGYTF. For the CDR3, the DNA is TGTGCCAGCAGTTTGCGGCAGGGGCTCGATGGCTACACCTTC.

This clonotype was recorded many times. The rearrangement links TRBV5-1 to TRBJ1-1, with 8 bases lining up with TRBD1. With V trimmed by 5 bases and J by 1 base, 4 bases remained unmatched. The CDR3 is 14 amino acids. The germline V gene has CDR1 SGHRS and CDR2 YFSETQ. The chain's CDR3 is CASRGQDSNTEAFF. The CDR3 nucleotides are TGCGCCAGCAGGGGACAGGACTCGAACACTGAAGCTTTCTTT.

In this sample, this clonotype turned up many times. This rearrangement joins TRBV2 to TRBJ2-7, with 8 bases that match TRBD2. Trimming at V came to 6 bases and at J to 3 bases, leaving 7 bases not matched to a gene. This CDR3 has 14 residues. The germline V gene has CDR1 SNHLY and CDR2 FYNNEI. For the CDR3, the DNA is TGTGCCAGCAGACGGTTACTAGCGGACTACGAGCAGTACTTC. The encoded protein is CASRRLLADYEQYF.

This clonotype was recorded at least ten times. J is TRBJ2-1 and V is TRBV10-3; D may be TRBD2 (5 bases). Germline V CDR1 and CDR2: ENHRY, SYGVKD. The CDR3 has 15 residues. The ends were cut back, 0 bases at V and 2 bases at J, with 8 bases in the middle. For the CDR3, the DNA is TGTGCCATCAGTGAGTCGACGGGAACCTACAATGAGCAGTTCTTC. Residues: CAISESTGTYNEQFF.

This clonotype came up many times. The chain combines TRBV7-6 with TRBJ2-1; D call uncertain. The CDR3 has 18 amino acids. The germline V and J ends were trimmed by 1 base and 0 bases, with 16 bases remaining between them. Germline loops: CDR1 SGHVS, CDR2 FNYEAQ. CDR3 bases: TGTGCCAGCAGCTTAGGATGGTCGAAGAGTAGCTCCTACAATGAGCAGTTCTTC. Translation: CASSLGWSKSSSYNEQFF. Full variable domain (outside the CDR3, taken from reference TRBV7-6 and TRBJ2-1): GAGVSQSPRYKVTKRGQDVALRCDPISGHVSLYWYRQALGQGPEFLTYFNYEAQQDKSGLPNDRFSAERPEGSISTLTIQRTEQRDSAMYRCASSLGWSKSSSYNEQFFGPGTRLTVL.

The table lists this clonotype with a few counts. The V call is TRBV6-1, the J call TRBJ2-1; perhaps TRBD2 as D (5 bases). Germline values: CDR1 MNHNS, CDR2 SASEGT. This CDR3 comprises 16 residues. With 5 bases removed from V and 3 bases from J, the gap between germline ends came to 17 bases. The CDR3 DNA is TGTGCCAGCAGTTGCCGGGCCCCCAGCGGCTACAATGAGCAGTTCTTC. Its translation is CASSCRAPSGYNEQFF.

This clonotype has at least ten counts. The chain has TRBV18 and TRBJ1-5; the D gene is possibly TRBD1 (5 bases). There are 16 residues in the CDR3. Trimming took 3 bases from V and 2 from J, leaving 14 bases between them. CDR1 KGHSH and CDR2 LQKENI come from the germline V gene. CDR3 nucleotide sequence: TGTGCCAGCTCACCGCTGGGGGGTTGGGGCAATCAGCCCCAGCATTTT. It translates to CASSPLGGWGNQPQHF.

This clonotype was counted at least ten times. The chain carries TRBV28 and TRBJ1-1; TRBD1 is a possible D gene (5 bases). Between the trimmed V and J ends, which lost 7 bases and 3 bases, there was a span of 15 bases. The CDR3 is 14 residues long. Germline CDR1 MDHEN, CDR2 SYDVKM. CDR3 amino acids: CASKLRGGDTEAFF. DNA for the CDR3: TGTGCCAGCAAACTACGGGGGGGGGACACTGAAGCTTTCTTT.

This clonotype was seen only a few times. The V gene is TRBV5-6, the J gene TRBJ2-2; TRBD2 agrees at 11 bases. CDR1 is SGHDT and CDR2 is YYEEEE in the germline V gene. The V segment lost 4 bases and the J segment 1 base; nucleotides outside the gene matches: 6. There are 17 residues in the CDR3. The CDR3 DNA reads as TGTGCCAGCAGCCACAACCTAGCGGGAGGGAACACCGGGGAGCTGTTTTTT. It encodes CASSHNLAGGNTGELFF.

This clonotype was observed a handful of times. The V call is TRBV7-2, the J call TRBJ1-1; no clear D gene. The CDR3 loop spans 14 amino acids. Trimming removed 1 base from V and 4 bases from J, with 10 bases in between. Germline CDR1 and CDR2: SGHTA and FQGNSA. The CDR3 DNA sequence: TGTGCCAGCAGCTTAGACCCCGTGAGCACTGAAGCTTTCTTT. Translated, it gives CASSLDPVSTEAFF.

This clonotype appeared many times. This chain links TRBV24-1 with TRBJ2-2; D is unresolved. The CDR3 spans 17 residues. The V end was cut by 7 bases, the J end by 0 bases, with 17 bases between. The germline gives CDR1 KGHDR, CDR2 SFDVKD. CDR3 DNA sequence: TGTGCCACCAGCCACCCAATAGACTCGGCGAACACCGGGGAGCTGTTTTTT. It encodes CATSHPIDSANTGELFF.

This clonotype was found many times. The DNA for the CDR3 is TGTGCCAGCAGCGTAGGGTCCAGGCTGACAGGCGAGCAGTACTTC. It encodes CASSVGSRLTGEQYF. The chain uses TRBV9 and TRBJ2-7; possibly TRBD1 for D (6 bases). Trimming left V 0 bases short and J 6 bases short, with 16 bases between. Germline V gene data show CDR1 as SGDLS and CDR2 as YYNGEE. This CDR3 comprises 15 residues.

The chain uses TRBV4-3 and TRBJ1-3, with unresolved D. The CDR3 consists of 13 residues. V was pared by 2 bases and J by 4 bases, with 6 bases between. Germline CDR1 is LGHNA and CDR2 is YSLEER. The CDR3 DNA follows: TGCGCCAGCAGCCAAACCCAGGGAAACACCATATATTTT. Its protein is CASSQTQGNTIYF.

This clonotype has at least ten counts. The rearrangement uses TRBV2 and TRBJ2-1; D is uncertain. Trimming stripped 5 bases from V and 8 bases from J, with 16 bases between. This CDR3 comprises 14 residues. Germline CDR1 reads SNHLY; CDR2 reads FYNNEI. The CDR3 region is CASSYLDPTDEQFF. DNA of the CDR3: TGTGCCAGCAGTTACCTAGATCCCACCGATGAGCAGTTCTTC.

This clonotype occurred many times. V gene TRBV20-1 combines with J gene TRBJ2-1; 8 bases map to TRBD2. The CDR3 consists of 16 residues. After removal of 4 bases from V and 1 base from J, the junction contained 9 bases not matched to a gene. Germline CDR1 DFQATT, CDR2 SNEGSKA (reference sequence). The CDR3 coding sequence is TGCAGTGCTACAGTCGGAGCGGGAGAATCCTACAATGAGCAGTTCTTC. Translated: CSATVGAGESYNEQFF.